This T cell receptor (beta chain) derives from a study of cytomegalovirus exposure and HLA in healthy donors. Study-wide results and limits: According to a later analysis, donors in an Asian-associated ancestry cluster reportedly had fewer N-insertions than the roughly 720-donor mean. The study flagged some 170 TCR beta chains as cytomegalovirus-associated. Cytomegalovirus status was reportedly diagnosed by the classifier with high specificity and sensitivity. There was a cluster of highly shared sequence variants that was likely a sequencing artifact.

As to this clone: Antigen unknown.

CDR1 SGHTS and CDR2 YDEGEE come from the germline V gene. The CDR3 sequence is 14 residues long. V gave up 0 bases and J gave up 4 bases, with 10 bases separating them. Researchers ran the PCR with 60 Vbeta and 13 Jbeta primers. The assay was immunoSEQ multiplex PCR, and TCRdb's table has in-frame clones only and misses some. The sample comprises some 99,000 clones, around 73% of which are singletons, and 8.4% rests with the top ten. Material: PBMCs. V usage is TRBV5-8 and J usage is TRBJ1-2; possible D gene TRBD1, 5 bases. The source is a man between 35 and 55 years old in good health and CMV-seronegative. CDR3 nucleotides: TGTGCCAGCAGCTTGGAATGGGGCGGCTATGGCTACACCTTC. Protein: CASSLEWGGYGYTF.